Here is one T cell receptor beta chain with its context. Only in-frame clones appear in the TCRdb table, and some are missing; sequencing was by immunoSEQ multiplex PCR. The table lists 300,000 to 350,000 clones, approximately 90% of them singletons, with over 3.5% in the top ten. The V gene lost 7 bases and the J gene lost 0 bases, with 12 bases spanning the gap. This CDR3 has 13 amino acids. Germline CDR1 GTSNPN, CDR2 SVGIG (reference sequence). This sample is drawn from a study of blood T cell repertoires in COVID-19. Turning to the study itself: Italy, Spain and the United States were the sources of the convalescent and acute COVID-19 samples. Sources were T cells, B-cell-depleted T cells, or PBMCs; the material itself was cDNA or gDNA.

Enrolled during active infection, Seattle patients were then followed longitudinally. The V and J genes are TRBV30 and TRBJ1-1; weak D call: TRBD1 (5 bases). This receptor was taken from a woman aged 60-75 years with COVID-19, enrolled during active disease. The sequenced sample consisted of peripheral blood. The CDR3 DNA reads TGTGCCTTAAGACAGTTCATGAACACTGAAGCTTTCTTT. This codes for CALRQFMNTEAFF.